The clone carrying this T cell receptor beta chain was seen more than once but under ten times. What it binds is not known. Next came a second PCR, run for about 6 to 11 cycles, which used a sample-barcoded 5' primer along with a J-beta primer mix. TCRdb passed the 5' RACE reads through MiXCR, listing each CDR3 protein once. This sample has about a million distinct CDR3 sequences, with 40% to 60% found just once. The data stem from a study of blood T cells in healthy people across ages. CDR3 length equals 15 residues. Per the germline V gene, CDR1 is SGDLS and CDR2 is YYNGEE. V lost 1 base, J lost 0 bases, and 11 bases lay in between. The study, taken as a whole, reports: Estimates based on one million T cells were treated as lower bounds.

The V call is TRBV9, the J call TRBJ2-7; no clear D gene. The sequenced sample was blood. The TCR originated in a man between 25 and 39 years old in good health. The CDR3: CASSVSATISYEQYF. The CDR3 DNA is TGTGCCAGCAGCGTAAGCGCCACTATCTCCTACGAGCAGTACTTC.